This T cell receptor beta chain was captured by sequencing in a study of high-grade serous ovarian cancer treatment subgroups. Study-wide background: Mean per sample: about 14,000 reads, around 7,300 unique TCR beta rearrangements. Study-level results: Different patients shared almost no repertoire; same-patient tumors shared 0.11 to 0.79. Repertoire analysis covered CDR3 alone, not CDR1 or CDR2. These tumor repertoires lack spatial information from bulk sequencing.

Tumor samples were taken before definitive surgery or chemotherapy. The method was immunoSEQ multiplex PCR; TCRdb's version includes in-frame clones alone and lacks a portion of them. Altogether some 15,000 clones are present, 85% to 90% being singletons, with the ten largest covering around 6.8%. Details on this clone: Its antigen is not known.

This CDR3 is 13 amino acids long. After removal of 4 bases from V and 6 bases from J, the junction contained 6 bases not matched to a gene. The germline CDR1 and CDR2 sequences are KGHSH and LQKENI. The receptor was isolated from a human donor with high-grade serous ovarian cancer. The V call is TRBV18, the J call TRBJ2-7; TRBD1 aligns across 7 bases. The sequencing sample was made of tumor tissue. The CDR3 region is CASSQGADREQYF. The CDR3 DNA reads TGTGCCAGCTCACAGGGGGCGGATCGCGAGCAGTACTTC. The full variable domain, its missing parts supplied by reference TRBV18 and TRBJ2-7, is NAGVMQNPRHLVRRRGQEARLRCSPMKGHSHVYWYRQLPEEGLKFMVYLQKENIIDESGMPKERFSAEFPKEGPSILRIQQVVRGDSAAYFCASSQGADREQYFGPGTRLTVT.